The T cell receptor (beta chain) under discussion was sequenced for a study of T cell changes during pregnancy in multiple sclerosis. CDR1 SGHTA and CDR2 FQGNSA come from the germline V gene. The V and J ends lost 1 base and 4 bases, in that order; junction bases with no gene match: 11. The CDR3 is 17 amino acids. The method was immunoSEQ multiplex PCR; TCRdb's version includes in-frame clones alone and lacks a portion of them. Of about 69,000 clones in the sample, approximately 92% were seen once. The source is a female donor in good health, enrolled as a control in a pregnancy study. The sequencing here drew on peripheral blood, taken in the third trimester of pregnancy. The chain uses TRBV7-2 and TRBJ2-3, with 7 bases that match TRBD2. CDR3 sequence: CASSLGASGSGADTQYF. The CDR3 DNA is TGTGCCAGCAGCTTAGGAGCTAGCGGTTCGGGGGCAGATACGCAGTATTTT.